One and the same sample provided the 19 T cell receptor beta chains below, sequenced in a study of STAT5B mutations in CD4+ large granular lymphocyte leukemia. Clones were read by immunoSEQ multiplex PCR, and TCRdb kept only the in-frame ones, dropping some. The data show about 33,000 clones, roughly 72% seen once. Sequenced sample: CD4+ T cells from blood buffy coats. The source of these receptors is a human donor in good health.

CDR3 coding DNA: TGCGCCAGCAGCCACACTAGCGGGATGGGAGAGACCCAGTACTTC. It translates to CASSHTSGMGETQYF. The J gene is TRBJ2-5, the V gene TRBV4-3; 10 bases fit TRBD2. The V and J ends lost 3 bases and 4 bases, in that order; junction bases with no gene match: 5. Germline V lookup: CDR1 LGHNA, CDR2 YSLEER. This CDR3 is 15 amino acids long.

The chain is built from TRBV7-6 and TRBJ1-3; 8 bases align to TRBD1. Germline CDR1 is SGHVS and CDR2 is FNYEAQ. J gave up 14 bases and V 2 bases, and 14 bases lay outside the gene matches. This CDR3 is 15 amino acids long. The chain's CDR3 is CASSLRDRPVTSVYF. In nucleotides, the CDR3 is TGTGCCAGCAGCTTAAGGGACAGGCCTGTCACTTCCGTATATTTT.

This sequence joins TRBV5-5 and TRBJ2-1; TRBD2 aligns across 11 bases. CDR3 length: 15 residues. CDR1 is SGHKS, CDR2 YYEKEE, per germline (reference sequence). Trimming took 4 bases from V and 2 from J; bases not matched to a gene: 2. The CDR3 region is CASSLTSGTYNEQFF. The CDR3 DNA follows: TGTGCCAGCAGCCTGACTAGCGGGACCTACAATGAGCAGTTCTTC.

The chain recombines TRBV2 with TRBJ2-5, with a possible D match to TRBD2 (5 bases). V was cut by 4 bases and J by 4 bases, with 16 bases left in between. This CDR3 is built from 15 residues. Germline assignment: CDR1 SNHLY and CDR2 FYNNEI. The CDR3 loop reads CASSAQEVVGETQYF. The CDR3, as DNA: TGTGCCAGCAGTGCCCAGGAGGTGGTGGGAGAGACCCAGTACTTC.

This CDR3 is CASSLTGITNEKLFF. The CDR3 nucleotides read TGTGCCAGCAGCTTGACAGGGATTACTAATGAAAAACTGTTTTTT. The chain links TRBV5-4 to TRBJ1-4; the D gene is possibly TRBD1 (6 bases). Per the germline V gene, CDR1 is SGHNT and CDR2 is YYREEE (reference sequence). The CDR3 consists of 15 residues. Trimming pared 1 base from V and 2 bases from J, leaving 9 bases between.

The gene calls are TRBV5-1 and TRBJ2-3; 10 bases agree with TRBD2. J was trimmed by 4 bases and V by 6 bases; bases with no gene match: 2. Per the germline V gene, CDR1 is SGHRS and CDR2 is YFSETQ. The length of the CDR3 is 13 residues. For the CDR3, the DNA is TGCGCCAGCACAGCGGGGGGGCCAGATACGCAGTATTTT. This sequence encodes CASTAGGPDTQYF.

The V and J genes are TRBV18 and TRBJ1-1; D possibly corresponds to TRBD1 (5 bases). CDR1 is KGHSH, CDR2 LQKENI, per germline. This CDR3 has 13 residues. Trimming took off 3 bases at V and 6 bases at J, with 11 bases between the two ends. This chain's CDR3 is CASSPLGPPEAFF. The CDR3 DNA reads as TGTGCCAGCTCACCTTTGGGGCCCCCTGAAGCTTTCTTT.

The genes are TRBV9 and TRBJ2-3; 8 bases map to TRBD2. The CDR3 is made up of 16 amino acids. Germline trimming cut 4 bases from V and 2 bases from J; bases unmatched to any gene: 9. Germline values: CDR1 SGDLS, CDR2 YYNGEE. DNA for the CDR3: TGTGCCAGCAGCCCCCGGACTAGCAGAAACACAGATACGCAGTATTTT. Its translation: CASSPRTSRNTDTQYF.

The chain recombines TRBV30 with TRBJ2-3; TRBD2 might be the D (6 bases). The CDR3 is 14 amino acids. Germline-derived CDR1 and CDR2 are GTSNPN and SVGIG (reference sequence). V was shortened by 4 bases and J by 4 bases, with 15 bases between the two germline ends. The chain's CDR3 is CAWTPGTLADTQYF. The CDR3 coding sequence is TGTGCCTGGACCCCCGGGACTTTAGCAGATACGCAGTATTTT.

The rearrangement joins TRBV7-6 to TRBJ2-3, with D perhaps matching TRBD2 (6 bases). Germline loops: CDR1 SGHVS, CDR2 FNYEAQ. Trimming pared 1 base from V and 2 bases from J, leaving 10 bases between. The CDR3 is made up of 15 amino acids. CDR3 in DNA: TGTGCCAGCAGCTTAGTTGGGGACTCCACAGATACGCAGTATTTT. Translation gives CASSLVGDSTDTQYF.

J is TRBJ1-1 and V is TRBV2; D unresolved. The CDR3 runs to 14 residues. V lost 6 bases, J lost 0 bases, and 11 bases lay in between. Per germline, CDR1 SNHLY and CDR2 FYNNEI. CDR3 DNA sequence: TGTGCCAGCAGAAAACACGGACTGAACACTGAAGCTTTCTTT. This encodes CASRKHGLNTEAFF.

The genes are TRBV19 and TRBJ2-1, with TRBD2 identical over 11 bases. CDR3 length equals 17 residues. With V trimmed by 7 bases and J by 2 bases, 10 bases remained unmatched. Germline V gene sequence: CDR1 LNHDA, CDR2 SQIVND (reference sequence). The CDR3 sequence is CASKSIGTSGTYNEQFF. The CDR3 DNA sequence: TGTGCCAGTAAGTCTATCGGGACTAGCGGAACCTACAATGAGCAGTTCTTC.

This chain links TRBV5-1 with TRBJ2-7; 10 nucleotides align to TRBD1. V gave up 4 bases and J gave up 7 bases; unmatched junction bases: 11. CDR3 length equals 15 residues. Per germline, CDR1 SGHRS and CDR2 YFSETQ. In DNA form, the CDR3 reads TGCGCCAGCAGCCGATCGGGACAGGGGTCTGAAGAGCAGTACTTC. This gives the protein CASSRSGQGSEEQYF.

The chain combines TRBV11-2 with TRBJ1-2; D is unresolved. The V gene lost 0 bases and the J gene lost 2 bases, with 13 bases spanning the gap. CDR3 length: 16 residues. Germline CDR1 and CDR2: SGHAT and FQNNGV. This CDR3 is CASSLDHFVPNYGYTF. The CDR3 nucleotides are TGTGCCAGCAGCTTAGACCACTTTGTCCCGAACTATGGCTACACCTTC.

The rearrangement uses TRBV25-1 and TRBJ2-5, with D perhaps matching TRBD1 (6 bases). Germline values: CDR1 MGHDK, CDR2 SYGVNS. The CDR3 spans 14 residues. V lost 6 bases, J lost 1 base, and 12 bases lay in between. CDR3 loop: CASSSGQIQETQYF. The CDR3 DNA reads as TGTGCCAGCAGCTCCGGACAGATCCAAGAGACCCAGTACTTC.

The sample holds one count of this clone. V and J are TRBV7-9 and TRBJ1-6; D gene uncertain. Trimming pared 1 base from V and 7 bases from J, leaving 8 bases between. Germline-derived CDR1 and CDR2 are SEHNR and FQNEAQ (reference sequence). This CDR3 is built from 14 residues. The CDR3 bases are TGTGCCAGCAGCTTAGGTTCGGGAAATTCACCCCTCCACTTT. Translated, it gives CASSLGSGNSPLHF.

This clone was seen a handful of times. This rearrangement joins TRBV29-1 to TRBJ1-1; D remains unclear. V shed 4 bases and J shed 0 bases, with 9 bases lying between them. CDR1 is SQVTM, CDR2 ANQGSEA, per germline. This CDR3 comprises 13 residues. CDR3 loop: CSVVRRLNTEAFF. Here the CDR3 DNA reads TGCAGCGTTGTCCGCAGGTTGAACACTGAAGCTTTCTTT.

There are a few counts of this clone. The genes are TRBV27 and TRBJ1-2; 9 bases agree with TRBD1. The V gene's germline CDR1 is MNHEY and CDR2 SMNVEV (reference sequence). This CDR3 comprises 15 residues. With V trimmed by 3 bases and J by 4 bases, 6 bases remained unmatched. CDR3 nucleotide sequence: TGTGCCAGCAGTTTGGCGGGGACAGGGCTCTATGGCTACACCTTC. This codes for CASSLAGTGLYGYTF.

The chain links TRBV5-8 to TRBJ2-7, with 15 positions matching TRBD2. The CDR3 is made up of 18 amino acids. The V gene's germline CDR1 is SGHTS and CDR2 YDEGEE. Trimming removed 2 bases from V and 4 bases from J; junction bases left unmatched: 10. CDR3 bases: TGTGCCAGCAGCTTCACCCCCGGGACTAGCGGGAGGAAGTACGAGCAGTACTTC. Amino acids: CASSFTPGTSGRKYEQYF.